This entry concerns a single T cell receptor beta chain. This record comes from a study of radiation and T cells in renal cell carcinoma. The data were produced by immunoSEQ multiplex PCR, yet TCRdb's version contains in-frame clones alone and is incomplete. The table has about 91,000 clones, 82% seen once. The germline CDR1 and CDR2 sequences are SQVTM and ANQGSEA. V lost 7 bases and J lost 0, with 13 bases in between. CDR3 size: 13 residues. Documented time point: baseline pretreatment blood. Specified treatment: 15 Gy SBRT to primary tumor, nephrectomy 4 weeks later. Clear cell pathology was present in this patient's renal cell carcinoma.

Here the sequenced sample was blood, taken from a patient whose treatment included radiotherapy and nephrectomy. The TCR sequence derives from a man aged 55-75 years with renal cell carcinoma. The chain combines TRBV29-1 with TRBJ2-7; perhaps TRBD2 as D (6 bases). The CDR3 bases are TGCAGCGCCGAGGGAGGAGGCTCCTACGAGCAGTACTTC. Translated, it gives CSAEGGGSYEQYF.